This T cell receptor beta chain was obtained from a study of blood T cell repertoires in COVID-19 (dated by TCRdb to between 2020 and 2021). Broadly, across the study: Samples from collaborators originated in the United States, Italy and Spain and spanned both the acute and convalescent phases of COVID-19. The material from the prospective study consisted of cDNA or gDNA derived from T cells, B-cell-depleted T cells, or PBMCs. Deeply sampled blood TCRbeta repertoires from subjects exposed to, actively infected with, or recovered from COVID-19 were included in the dataset. The repertoires were released in a freely available public database meant as a resource for research on the immune response to SARS-CoV-2. The samples were drawn from the first 160 participants of the ongoing ImmuneRACE study and from under 1,500 subjects provided by 6 global collaborators. Sample metadata almost always included a de-identified subject ID, COVID-19 status, age in years and sex. HLA class I and class II types, where available, came from metadata supplied by the sample provider rather than from assay-based typing.

Whole blood was collected in K2EDTA tubes by collaborating institutions according to the institutions' own protocols. Collaborator samples were shipped for TCRbeta analysis as frozen whole blood, isolated PBMCs, or DNA extracted from either sample type. The CDR3, cysteine through phenylalanine, is 15 amino acids long. The sequence is cut down to CDR3 DNA, 45 bases in frame from base 1. In the germline V gene, CDR1 corresponds to MGHRA and CDR2 to YSYEKL. The trim is 3 bases for V and 0 bases for J, with a gap of 6 bases between the germline ends. On the study overall, not on this receptor specifically: The quantity of clinical and demographic metadata differed by source and by participant and was supplied without curation.

TCRbeta CDR3 regions were amplified from genomic DNA by means of the immunoSEQ Assay, a bias-controlled multiplex PCR. The study's own analysis went as follows. The number of nucleated cells in each sample was estimated from the amplification of reference gene primers within the assay. To quantify the absolute abundance of each unique TCRbeta CDR3 rearrangement, sequence reads were collapsed and filtered. For each sample, productive Simpson clonality was calculated by taking the square root of Simpson's diversity index across productive rearrangements. This is the immuneACCESS table as TCRdb keeps it, with only in-frame sequences that have V and J called. A part of the clones is gone; compared with another copy, unresolved V genes explain less than half, and the rest is unexplained. V and J calls and clone size follow that table, whereas D and trimming were derived from the DNA. In all, the sample holds 110,000 or so clones, and approximately 83% of those were seen once. 4% to 4.5% of the sample comes from the top ten.

With regard to this clone: This clone's antigen is unknown. Base qualities were left out, and no much larger clone turns up one base away.

The sequence joins TRBV4-1 to TRBJ2-6; TRBD2 is perhaps the D gene, given 6 matching bases. Material for sequencing was peripheral blood. This sequence was found in a woman in her sixties or seventies with acute or convalescent COVID-19. The CDR3 here reads CASSHGGSGANVLTF. The nucleotides are TGCGCCAGCAGCCACGGGGGCTCTGGGGCCAACGTCCTGACTTTC.